This T cell receptor beta chain was sequenced for a study of siplizumab effects on memory and regulatory T cells. Sequenced by immunoSEQ multiplex PCR; TCRdb stores in-frame clones only, minus some. The data contain 97,000 or so clones, 80% to 95% of them singletons. Deletions cut 2 bases from V and 6 bases from J, with 20 bases between. This CDR3 comprises 17 residues. CDR1 KGHSH and CDR2 LQKENI come from the germline V gene. The chain is built from TRBV18 and TRBJ1-5; D may be TRBD1 (5 bases). This TCR came from a human donor in good health. The sequenced material came from CD4+ T cells sorted from blood. The CDR3 region is CASSPNDRYEGGQPQHF. As DNA, the CDR3 is TGTGCCAGCTCACCAAACGACAGATACGAGGGTGGTCAGCCCCAGCATTTT.